This T cell receptor beta chain was recovered during a study of cytomegalovirus exposure and HLA in healthy donors. Whole-study context: The study's early data release held approximately 91 million unique TCRs from HLA-typed donors. Study findings and constraints: The authors listed around 150 TCR beta chains as cytomegalovirus-associated. Trimming of TCR beta V- and J-genes showed a link, identified in a later analysis, to a missense DCLRE1C variant. A cluster of highly shared sequence variants was likely a sequencing artifact.

Germline V gene sequence: CDR1 SGDLS, CDR2 YYNGEE. Between the trimmed V and J ends, which lost 0 bases and 3 bases, there was a span of 11 bases. The CDR3 runs to 15 residues. It was with 60 Vbeta and 13 Jbeta primers that the PCR ran. The data were produced by immunoSEQ multiplex PCR, yet TCRdb's version contains in-frame clones alone and is incomplete. Reported are tens of thousands of clones; the ten largest clones contain 2% to 2.5%. With regard to this clone: Its antigen is as yet unknown.

The TCR originated in a female donor in good health and CMV-seronegative. The sequenced sample consisted of PBMCs. The V call is TRBV9, the J call TRBJ2-3; D gene unclear. This CDR3 reads CASSVAPGDTDTQYF. In nucleotides, the CDR3 is TGTGCCAGCAGCGTAGCCCCAGGCGATACAGATACGCAGTATTTT. The whole variable domain, remainder taken from reference TRBV9 and TRBJ2-3, is DSGVTQTPKHLITATGQRVTLRCSPRSGDLSVYWYQQSLDQGLQFLIQYYNGEERAKGNILERFSAQQFPDLHSELNLSSLELGDSALYFCASSVAPGDTDTQYFGPGTRLTVL.